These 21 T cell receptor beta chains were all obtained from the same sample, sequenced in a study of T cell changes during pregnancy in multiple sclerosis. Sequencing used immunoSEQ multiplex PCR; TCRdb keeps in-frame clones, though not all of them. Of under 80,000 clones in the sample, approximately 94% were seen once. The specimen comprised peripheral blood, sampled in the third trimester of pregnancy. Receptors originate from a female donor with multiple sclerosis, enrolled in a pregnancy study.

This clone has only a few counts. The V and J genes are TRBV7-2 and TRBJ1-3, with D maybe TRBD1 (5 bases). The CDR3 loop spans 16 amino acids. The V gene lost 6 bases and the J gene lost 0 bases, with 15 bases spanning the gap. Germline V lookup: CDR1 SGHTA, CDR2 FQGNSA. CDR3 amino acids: CASSSQVTSSGNTIYF. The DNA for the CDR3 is TGTGCCAGCAGTTCACAGGTCACCAGCTCTGGAAACACCATATATTTT.

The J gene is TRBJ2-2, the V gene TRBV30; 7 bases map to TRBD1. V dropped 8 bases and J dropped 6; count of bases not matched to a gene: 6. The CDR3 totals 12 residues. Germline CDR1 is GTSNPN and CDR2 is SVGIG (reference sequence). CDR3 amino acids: CARDSRAGELFF. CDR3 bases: TGTGCCAGGGACAGCCGGGCCGGGGAGCTGTTTTTT.

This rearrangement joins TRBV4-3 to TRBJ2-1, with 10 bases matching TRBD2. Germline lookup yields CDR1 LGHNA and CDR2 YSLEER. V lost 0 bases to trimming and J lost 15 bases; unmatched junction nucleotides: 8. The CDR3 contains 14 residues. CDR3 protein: CASSQEGASGGPFF. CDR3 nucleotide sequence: TGCGCCAGCAGCCAAGAGGGGGCTAGCGGGGGTCCGTTCTTC.

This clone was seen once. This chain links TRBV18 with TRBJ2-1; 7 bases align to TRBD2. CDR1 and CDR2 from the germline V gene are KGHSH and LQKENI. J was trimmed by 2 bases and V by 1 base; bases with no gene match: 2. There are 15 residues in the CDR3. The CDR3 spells CASSPRTSAYNEQFF. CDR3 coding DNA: TGTGCCAGCTCACCACGTACTAGCGCCTACAATGAGCAGTTCTTC.

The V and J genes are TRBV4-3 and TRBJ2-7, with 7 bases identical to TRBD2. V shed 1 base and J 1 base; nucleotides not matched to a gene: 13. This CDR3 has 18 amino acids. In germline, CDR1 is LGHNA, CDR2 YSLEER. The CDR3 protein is CASSQVIKLSGESYEQYF. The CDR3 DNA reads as TGCGCCAGCAGCCAAGTAATTAAGTTAAGCGGGGAGTCCTACGAGCAGTACTTC.

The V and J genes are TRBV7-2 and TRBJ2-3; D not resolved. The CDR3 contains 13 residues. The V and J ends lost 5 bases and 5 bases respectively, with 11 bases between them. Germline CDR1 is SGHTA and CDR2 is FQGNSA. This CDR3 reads CASSAPPRDTQYF. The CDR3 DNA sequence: TGTGCCAGCAGCGCGCCCCCTAGAGATACGCAGTATTTT.

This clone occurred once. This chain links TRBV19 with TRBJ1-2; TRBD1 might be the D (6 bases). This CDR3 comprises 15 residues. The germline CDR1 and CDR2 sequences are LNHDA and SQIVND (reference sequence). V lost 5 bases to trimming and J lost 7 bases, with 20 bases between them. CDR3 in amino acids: CASSSDPQGIGGYTF. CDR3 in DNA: TGTGCCAGTAGTTCGGACCCCCAGGGGATAGGTGGCTACACCTTC.

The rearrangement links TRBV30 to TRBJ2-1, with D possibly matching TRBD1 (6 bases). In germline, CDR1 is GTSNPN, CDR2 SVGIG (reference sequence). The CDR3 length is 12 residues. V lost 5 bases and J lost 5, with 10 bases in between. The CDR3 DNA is TGTGCCTGGGGACAGAAGAACAATGAGCAGTTCTTC. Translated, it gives CAWGQKNNEQFF.

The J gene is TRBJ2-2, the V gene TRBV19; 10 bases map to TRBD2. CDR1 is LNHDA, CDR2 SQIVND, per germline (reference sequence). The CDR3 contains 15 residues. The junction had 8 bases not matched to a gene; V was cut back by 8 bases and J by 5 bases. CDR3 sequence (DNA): TGTGCCAGTGGGAGCGGGGGGGCTCCTACCGGGGAGCTGTTTTTT. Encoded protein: CASGSGGAPTGELFF. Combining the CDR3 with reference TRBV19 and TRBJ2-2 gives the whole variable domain DGGITQSPKYLFRKEGQNVTLSCEQNLNHDAMYWYRQDPGQGLRLIYYSQIVNDFQKGDIAEGYSVSREKKESFPLTVTSAQKNPTAFYLCASGSGGAPTGELFFGEGSRLTVL.

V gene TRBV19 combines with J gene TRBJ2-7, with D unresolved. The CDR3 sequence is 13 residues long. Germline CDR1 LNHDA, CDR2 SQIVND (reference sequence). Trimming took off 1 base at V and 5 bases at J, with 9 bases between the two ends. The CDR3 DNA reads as TGTGCCAGTAGTATAGTGACACACAACGAGCAGTACTTC. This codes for CASSIVTHNEQYF.

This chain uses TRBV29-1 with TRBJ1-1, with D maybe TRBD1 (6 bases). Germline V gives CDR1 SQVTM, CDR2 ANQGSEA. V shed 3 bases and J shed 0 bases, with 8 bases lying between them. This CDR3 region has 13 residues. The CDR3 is CSVEDRVNTEAFF. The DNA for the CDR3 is TGCAGCGTTGAGGACAGAGTGAACACTGAAGCTTTCTTT.

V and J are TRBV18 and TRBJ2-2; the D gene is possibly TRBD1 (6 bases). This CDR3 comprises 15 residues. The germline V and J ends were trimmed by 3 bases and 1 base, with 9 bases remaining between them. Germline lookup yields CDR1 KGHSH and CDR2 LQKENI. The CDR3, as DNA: TGTGCCAGCTCACCGGGGGCCCGGAACACCGGGGAGCTGTTTTTT. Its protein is CASSPGARNTGELFF.

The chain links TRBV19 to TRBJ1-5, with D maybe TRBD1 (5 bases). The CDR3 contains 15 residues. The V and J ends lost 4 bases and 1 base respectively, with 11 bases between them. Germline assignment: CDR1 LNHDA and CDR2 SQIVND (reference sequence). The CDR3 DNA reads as TGTGCCAGTAGTACCCCCCGACAGAGCAATCAGCCCCAGCATTTT. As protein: CASSTPRQSNQPQHF.

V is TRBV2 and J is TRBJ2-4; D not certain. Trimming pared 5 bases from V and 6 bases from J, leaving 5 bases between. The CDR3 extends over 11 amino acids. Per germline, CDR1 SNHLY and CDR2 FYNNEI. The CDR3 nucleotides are TGTGCCAGCAGTCCCTCAAACATTCAGTACTTC. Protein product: CASSPSNIQYF. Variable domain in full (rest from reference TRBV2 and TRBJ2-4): EPEVTQTPSHQVTQMGQEVILRCVPISNHLYFYWYRQILGQKVEFLVSFYNNEISEKSEIFDDQFSVERPDGSNFTLKIRSTKLEDSAMYFCASSPSNIQYFGAGTRLSVL.

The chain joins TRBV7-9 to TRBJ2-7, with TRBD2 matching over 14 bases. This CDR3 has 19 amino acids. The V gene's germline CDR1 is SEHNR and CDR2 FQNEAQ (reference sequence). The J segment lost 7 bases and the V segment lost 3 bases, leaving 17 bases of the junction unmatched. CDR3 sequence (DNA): TGTGCCAGCAGCTTTTGCGGACTAGCGGGGGGTCCCTTTTGGGATGAGCAGTACTTC. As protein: CASSFCGLAGGPFWDEQYF.

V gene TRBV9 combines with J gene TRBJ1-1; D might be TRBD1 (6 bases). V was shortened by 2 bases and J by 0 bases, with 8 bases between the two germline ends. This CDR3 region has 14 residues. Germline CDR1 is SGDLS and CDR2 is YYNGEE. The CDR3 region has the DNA TGTGCCAGCAGCGTCGGGACAATGAACACTGAAGCTTTCTTT. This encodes CASSVGTMNTEAFF.

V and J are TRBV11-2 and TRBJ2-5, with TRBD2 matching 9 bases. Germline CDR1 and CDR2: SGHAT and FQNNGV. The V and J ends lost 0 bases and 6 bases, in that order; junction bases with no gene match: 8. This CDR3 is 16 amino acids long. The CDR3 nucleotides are TGTGCCAGCAGCTTAGATTGGCGGGGGGGCCTGAAGACCCAGTACTTC. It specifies CASSLDWRGGLKTQYF. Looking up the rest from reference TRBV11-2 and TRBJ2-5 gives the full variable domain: EAGVAQSPRYKIIEKRQSVAFWCNPISGHATLYWYQQILGQGPKLLIQFQNNGVVDDSQLPKDRFSAERLKGVDSTLKIQPAKLEDSAVYLCASSLDWRGGLKTQYFGPGTRLLVL.

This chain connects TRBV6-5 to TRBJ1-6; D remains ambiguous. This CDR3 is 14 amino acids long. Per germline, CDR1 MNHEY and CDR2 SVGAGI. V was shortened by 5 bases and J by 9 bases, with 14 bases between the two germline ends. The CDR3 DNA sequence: TGTGCCAGCAGTGAGGCAATAGGAGGTTCACCCCTCCACTTT. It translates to CASSEAIGGSPLHF.

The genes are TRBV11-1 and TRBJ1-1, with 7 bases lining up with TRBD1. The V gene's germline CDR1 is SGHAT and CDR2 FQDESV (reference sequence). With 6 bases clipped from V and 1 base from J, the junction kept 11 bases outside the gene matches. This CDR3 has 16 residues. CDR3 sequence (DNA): TGTGCCAGCAGTCAACCTCGGGACAGATGGAACACTGAAGCTTTCTTT. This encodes CASSQPRDRWNTEAFF.

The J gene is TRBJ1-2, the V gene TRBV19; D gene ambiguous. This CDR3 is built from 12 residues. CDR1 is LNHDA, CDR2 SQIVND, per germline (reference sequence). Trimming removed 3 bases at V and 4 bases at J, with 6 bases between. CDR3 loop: CASSMVRYGYTF. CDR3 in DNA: TGTGCCAGTAGTATGGTGCGCTATGGCTACACCTTC.

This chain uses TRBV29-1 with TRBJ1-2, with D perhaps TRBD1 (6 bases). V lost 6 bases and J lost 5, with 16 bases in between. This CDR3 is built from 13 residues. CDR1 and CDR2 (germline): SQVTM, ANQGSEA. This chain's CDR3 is CSVGQGKEYGYTF. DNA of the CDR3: TGCAGCGTGGGTCAGGGGAAAGAATATGGCTACACCTTC.